Here is one T cell receptor beta chain with its context. Researchers placed some 200,000 CFSE-labeled responder cells in culture with some 200,000 irradiated, violet-dye-labeled stimulator cells. The record originates from a study of graft-versus-host responses after intestinal transplantation. CDR1 is MNHEY and CDR2 is SMNVEV in the germline V gene (reference sequence). CDR3 length: 14 residues. V lost 3 bases and J 5 bases, leaving 10 bases between the germline ends. Some clones are missing from TCRdb's copy, which holds only in-frame ones; the method was immunoSEQ multiplex PCR. The table records some 22,000 clones, around 38% of them present only once.

Sequenced here: alloreactive CD8+ T cells from a mixed lymphocyte reaction culture, sampled before intestinal transplant. Described subset: CFSE-low proliferating T cells sorted from roughly six-day pre-transplant mixed lymphocyte reaction (GvH or HvG direction). The sequence derives from a human patient who received an intestinal transplant. This chain links TRBV27 with TRBJ1-4; no clear D gene. The CDR3 spells CASSLLGLNEKLFF. CDR3 in DNA: TGTGCCAGCAGTTTGCTGGGTCTAAATGAAAAACTGTTTTTT.